This passage covers 2 T cell receptor beta chains from one sample sequenced in a study of T cell clones after liver transplantation. The data were produced by immunoSEQ multiplex PCR, yet TCRdb's version contains in-frame clones alone and is incomplete. In the table there are around 60,000 clones, around 75% of which are singletons. This specimen consisted of CD4+ T cells from blood, obtained before liver transplant. The receptors shown here come from a human donor who received a liver transplant.

The chain is built from TRBV7-2 and TRBJ2-3, with 7 bases fitting TRBD2. Germline-derived CDR1 and CDR2 are SGHTA and FQGNSA. CDR3 size: 15 residues. The trim removed 3 bases at V and 2 bases at J, leaving 5 bases unmatched. DNA of the CDR3: TGTGCCAGCAGCTTCCGAGCGGGGCCCACAGATACGCAGTATTTT. It translates to CASSFRAGPTDTQYF. The whole variable domain, filled in from reference TRBV7-2 and TRBJ2-3, reads GAGVSQSPSNKVTEKGKDVELRCDPISGHTALYWYRQSLGQGLEFLIYFQGNSAPDKSGLPSDRFSAERTGGSVSTLTIQRTQQEDSAVYLCASSFRAGPTDTQYFGPGTRLTVL.

This chain joins TRBV7-8 and TRBJ2-7; the D gene is possibly TRBD1 (5 bases). CDR1 and CDR2 (germline): SGHVS, FQNEAQ. This CDR3 contains 16 residues. Between the trimmed V and J ends, which lost 1 base and 6 bases, there was a span of 19 bases. CDR3 protein: CASSLDLSGALSEQYF. The CDR3 DNA follows: TGTGCCAGCAGCTTAGATTTATCTGGGGCGCTCTCCGAGCAGTACTTC.